Below, one TCR beta chain is given with its context. Its antigen is still unknown. In the PCR, 60 Vbeta and 13 Jbeta primers were used. The repertoire was sequenced with immunoSEQ multiplex PCR; TCRdb's copy has only in-frame clones and lacks some. The table has 160,000 or so clones, roughly three quarters seen once. This sample is part of a study of cytomegalovirus exposure and HLA in healthy donors. Notes on the study in general: In a later analysis, across HLA loci, associated TCR counts were highest for DRB1, lowest for HLA-C. Previous analysis showed most TCR beta V segments were productive about 87% or about 30% of the time. Analysis performed later showed TCR beta chains linked to HLA being more clonally expanded than equally common others. According to a later analysis, donors in an Asian-associated ancestry cluster reportedly had fewer N-insertions than the roughly 720-donor mean.

Germline values: CDR1 SGHNT, CDR2 YYREEE (reference sequence). J gave up 5 bases and V 0 bases, and 9 bases lay outside the gene matches. There are 16 residues in the CDR3. Source material: PBMCs. The clonotype was recovered from a man between 18 and 35 years old in good health and CMV-seropositive. The chain recombines TRBV5-4 with TRBJ1-2; TRBD1 aligns across 8 bases. The CDR3, as DNA: TGTGCCAGCAGCTTGGGTCGGACAGGGTCCCTTTATGGCTACACCTTC. Protein product: CASSLGRTGSLYGYTF.